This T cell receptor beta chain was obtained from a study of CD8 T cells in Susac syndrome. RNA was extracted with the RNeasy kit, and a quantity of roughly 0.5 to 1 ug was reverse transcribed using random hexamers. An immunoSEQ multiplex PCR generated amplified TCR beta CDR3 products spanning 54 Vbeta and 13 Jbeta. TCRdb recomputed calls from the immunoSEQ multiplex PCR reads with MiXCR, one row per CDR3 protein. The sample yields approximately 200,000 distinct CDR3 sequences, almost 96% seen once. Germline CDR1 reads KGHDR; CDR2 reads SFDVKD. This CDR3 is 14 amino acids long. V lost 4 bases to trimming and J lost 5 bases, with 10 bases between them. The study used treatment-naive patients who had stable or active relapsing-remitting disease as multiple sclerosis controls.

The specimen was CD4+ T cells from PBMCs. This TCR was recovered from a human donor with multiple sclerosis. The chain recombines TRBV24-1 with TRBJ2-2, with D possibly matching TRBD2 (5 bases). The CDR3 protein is CATSDMRETGELFF. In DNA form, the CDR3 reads TGTGCCACCAGTGACATGAGGGAAACCGGGGAGCTGTTTTTT.